This T cell receptor beta chain was identified during a study of T cells and Merkel cell carcinoma outcomes. Regarding the study as a whole: Reportedly, T-cell repertoire with density predicts Merkel cell carcinoma outcomes.

V was pared by 0 bases and J by 7 bases, with 12 bases between. CDR3 length equals 15 residues. Germline V gives CDR1 WSHSY, CDR2 SAAADI. The repertoire was sequenced with immunoSEQ multiplex PCR; TCRdb's copy has only in-frame clones and lacks some. This table has around 16,000 clones, roughly 79% appearing once. In the case of this clone: Its target is not known.

This chain joins TRBV10-2 and TRBJ2-2, with TRBD1 as a possible D gene (6 bases). The sample consisted of tumor tissue from Merkel cell carcinoma. The receptor was derived from a human donor with Merkel cell carcinoma. In DNA, the CDR3 is TGCGCCAGCAGTGAGTCTGGGGGCCGGGGCGGGGAGCTGTTTTTT. Translated, it gives CASSESGGRGGELFF.